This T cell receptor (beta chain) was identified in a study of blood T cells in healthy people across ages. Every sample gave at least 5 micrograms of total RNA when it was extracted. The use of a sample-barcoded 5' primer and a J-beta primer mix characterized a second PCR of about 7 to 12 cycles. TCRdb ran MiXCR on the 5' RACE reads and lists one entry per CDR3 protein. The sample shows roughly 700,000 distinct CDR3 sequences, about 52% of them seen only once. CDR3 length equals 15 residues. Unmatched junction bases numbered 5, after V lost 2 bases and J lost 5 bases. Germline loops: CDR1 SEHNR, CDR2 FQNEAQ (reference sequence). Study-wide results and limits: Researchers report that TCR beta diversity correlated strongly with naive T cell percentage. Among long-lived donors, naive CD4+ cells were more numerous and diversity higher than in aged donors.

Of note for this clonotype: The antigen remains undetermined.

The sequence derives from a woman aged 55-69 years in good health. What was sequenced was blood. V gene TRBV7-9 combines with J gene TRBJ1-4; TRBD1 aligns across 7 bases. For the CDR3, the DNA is TGTGCCAGCAGCTTAAACAGGGGCAAGAATGAAAAACTGTTTTTT. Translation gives CASSLNRGKNEKLFF.